This T cell receptor beta chain derives from a study of cytomegalovirus exposure and HLA in healthy donors. Study-wide context: Earlier sequencing of 150 million to 200 million T cells yielded nearly 120 million unique TCR beta sequences.

It was with 60 Vbeta and 13 Jbeta primers that the PCR ran. Data came from immunoSEQ multiplex PCR; TCRdb stores just in-frame clones and leaves some out. Altogether about 130,000 clones are present, 76% being singletons, with the ten largest covering about 2.9%. V lost 0 bases to trimming and J lost 4 bases; unmatched junction nucleotides: 8. CDR1 and CDR2 (germline): MNHEY, SVGAGI. CDR3 length equals 16 residues. At the time of sampling, donors were nominally healthy, though unrecorded immune exposures were likely. Study-level findings and limits: Excluded were some V segments that proved indistinguishable, including TRBV6-2 and TRBV6-3. The authors considered a cluster of highly shared sequence variants likely to be a sequencing artifact.

In regard to this clone: Its antigen is not identified.

V and J are TRBV6-5 and TRBJ2-7; TRBD2 matches at 8 bases. Sequenced sample: PBMCs. The receptor comes from a man aged 35-49 years in good health and CMV-seronegative. The CDR3 nucleotides are TGTGCCAGCAGTTACTCGATAGCGGGACAAAGATACGAGCAGTACTTC. Translated: CASSYSIAGQRYEQYF.